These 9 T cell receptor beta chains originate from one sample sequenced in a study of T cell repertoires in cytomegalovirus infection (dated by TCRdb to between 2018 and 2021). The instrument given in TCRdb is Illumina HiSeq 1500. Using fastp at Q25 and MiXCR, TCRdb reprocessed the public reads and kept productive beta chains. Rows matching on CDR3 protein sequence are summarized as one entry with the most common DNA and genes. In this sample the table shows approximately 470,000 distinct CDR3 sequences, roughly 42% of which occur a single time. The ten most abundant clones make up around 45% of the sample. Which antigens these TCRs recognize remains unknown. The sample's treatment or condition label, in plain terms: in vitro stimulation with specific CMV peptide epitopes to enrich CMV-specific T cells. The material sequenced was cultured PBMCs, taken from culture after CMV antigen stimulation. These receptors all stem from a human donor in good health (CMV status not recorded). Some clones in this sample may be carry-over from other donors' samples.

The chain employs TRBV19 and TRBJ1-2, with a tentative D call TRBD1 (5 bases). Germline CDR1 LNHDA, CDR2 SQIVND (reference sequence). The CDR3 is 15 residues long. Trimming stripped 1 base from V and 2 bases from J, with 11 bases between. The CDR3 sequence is CASSIVGGFNYGYTF. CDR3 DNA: TGTGCCAGTAGTATAGTCGGGGGATTCAACTATGGCTACACCTTC.

The CDR3 loop is CASSLAGTSNYGYTF. Here the CDR3 DNA reads TGTGCCAGCAGCTTAGCGGGGACTTCTAACTATGGCTACACCTTC. The genes are TRBV7-2 and TRBJ1-2; TRBD1 is a possible D gene (5 bases). This CDR3 has 15 residues. The V end was cut by 0 bases, the J end by 0 bases, with 8 bases between. CDR1 is SGHTA and CDR2 is FQGNSA in the germline V gene.

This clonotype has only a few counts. The CDR3 region is CASSLGGTEEEQPQHF. The CDR3 bases are TGTGCCAGCAGCTTAGGGGGGACAGAAGAAGAGCAGCCCCAGCATTTT. V and J are TRBV7-8 and TRBJ1-5; 7 bases are shared with TRBD1. Trimming removed 1 base from V and 7 bases from J; junction bases left unmatched: 10. The CDR3 runs to 16 residues. CDR1 and CDR2 (germline): SGHVS, FQNEAQ.

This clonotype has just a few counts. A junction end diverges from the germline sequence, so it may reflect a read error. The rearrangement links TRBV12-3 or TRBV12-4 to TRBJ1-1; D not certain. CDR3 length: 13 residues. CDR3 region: CASSLRVLETPLF. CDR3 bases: TGTGCCAGCAGTTTAAGAGTTTTAGAGACACCTCTCTTT.

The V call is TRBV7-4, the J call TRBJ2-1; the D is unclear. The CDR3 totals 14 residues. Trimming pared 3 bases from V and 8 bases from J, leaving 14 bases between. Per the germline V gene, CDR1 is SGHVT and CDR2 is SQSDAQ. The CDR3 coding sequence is TGTGCCAGCAGCTTTTTCACCCTGGAGCATGAGCAGTTCTTC. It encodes CASSFFTLEHEQFF.

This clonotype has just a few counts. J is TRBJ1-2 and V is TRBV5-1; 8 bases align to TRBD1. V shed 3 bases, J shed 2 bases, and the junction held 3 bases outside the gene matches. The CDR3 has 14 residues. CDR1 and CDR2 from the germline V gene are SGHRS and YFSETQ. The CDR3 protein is CASSWGDRNYGYTF. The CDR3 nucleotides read TGCGCCAGCAGCTGGGGGGACAGGAACTATGGCTACACCTTC.

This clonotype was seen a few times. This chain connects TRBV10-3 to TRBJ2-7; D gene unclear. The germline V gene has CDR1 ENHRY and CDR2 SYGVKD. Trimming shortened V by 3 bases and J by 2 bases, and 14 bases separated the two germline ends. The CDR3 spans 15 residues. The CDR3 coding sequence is TGTGCCATCAGTGAAGTCGGACCTGGGCCCTACGAGCAGTACTTC. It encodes CAISEVGPGPYEQYF.

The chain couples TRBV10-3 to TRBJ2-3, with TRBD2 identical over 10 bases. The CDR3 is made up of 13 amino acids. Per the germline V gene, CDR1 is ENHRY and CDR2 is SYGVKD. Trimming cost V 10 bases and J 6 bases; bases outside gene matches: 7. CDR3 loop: CATLAGERDTQYF. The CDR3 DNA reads TGTGCCACGCTAGCGGGAGAGCGGGATACGCAGTATTTT.

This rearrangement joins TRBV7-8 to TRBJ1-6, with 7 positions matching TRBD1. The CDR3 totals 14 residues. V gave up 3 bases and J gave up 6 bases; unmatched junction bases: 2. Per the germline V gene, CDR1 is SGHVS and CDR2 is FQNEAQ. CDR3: CASSFGQVNSPLHF. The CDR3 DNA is TGTGCCAGCAGCTTTGGACAGGTTAATTCACCCCTCCACTTT.